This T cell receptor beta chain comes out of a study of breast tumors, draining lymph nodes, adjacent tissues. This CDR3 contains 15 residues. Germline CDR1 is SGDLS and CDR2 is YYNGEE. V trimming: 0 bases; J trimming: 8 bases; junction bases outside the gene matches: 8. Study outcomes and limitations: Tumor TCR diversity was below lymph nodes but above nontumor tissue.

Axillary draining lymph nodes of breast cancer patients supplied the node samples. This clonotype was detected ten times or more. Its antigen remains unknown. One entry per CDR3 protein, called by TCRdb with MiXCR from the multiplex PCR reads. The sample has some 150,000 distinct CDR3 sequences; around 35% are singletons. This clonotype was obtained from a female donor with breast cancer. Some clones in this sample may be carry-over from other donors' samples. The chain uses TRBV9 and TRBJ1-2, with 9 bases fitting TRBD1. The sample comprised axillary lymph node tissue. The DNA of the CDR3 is TGTGCCAGCAGCGTAGGTAACAGGGGGCTGTGGGGCTACACCTTC. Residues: CASSVGNRGLWGYTF.